Listed below are T cell receptor beta chains from one sample, sequenced in a study of T cell repertoires in cytomegalovirus infection. Using its own MiXCR run on the reads, TCRdb lists one record per CDR3 protein. The sample lists about 310,000 distinct CDR3 sequences; 8% to 10% were seen once. Sequencing was performed on PBMCs. The receptor set was obtained from a human donor in good health (CMV status not recorded). Some clones in this sample may be carry-over from other donors' samples. Both conserved end residues are part of each CDR3. The D gene is left open where the match is weak. Rows may omit the clone size; those that give it use once, few, many or a size class.

TRBJ2-3 many TRBV27 TRBD1 13 TGTGCCAGCAGTTCCGACAGGGTAGATACGCAGTATTTT CASSSDRVDTQYF
TRBJ2-1 many TRBV7-9 . 14 TGTGCCAGCAGCCTAGAGGGGGTGCACAATGAGCAGTTCTTC CASSLEGVHNEQFF
TRBJ2-1 many TRBV7-9 TRBD2 16 TGTGCCAGCAGCTTAGGGGGCGGGGGACCCAACAATGAGCAGTTCTTC CASSLGGGGPNNEQFF
TRBJ2-3 many TRBV7-3 TRBD1 14 TGTGCCAGCAGCGAGGGACAGAGCACAGATACGCAGTATTTT CASSEGQSTDTQYF
TRBJ1-1 . TRBV6-2/TRBV6-3 TRBD1 15 TGTGCCAGCAGTCCGACAGGGGGAGTAAACGCTGAAGCTTTCTTT CASSPTGGVNAEAFF
TRBJ2-3 . TRBV4-1 TRBD1 15 TGCGCCAGCAGTGCGACAGGGGGCTACACAGATACGCAGTATTTT CASSATGGYTDTQYF
TRBJ1-4 many TRBV7-2 . 13 TGTGCCAGCAGCTTAGTACAGGGAGAAAAACTGTTTTTT CASSLVQGEKLFF
TRBJ2-2 many TRBV25-1 . 15 TGTGCCAGCAGAGGAAAGGGCGCGAACACCGGGGAGCTGTTTTTT CASRGKGANTGELFF
TRBJ1-2 . TRBV29-1 . 15 TGCAGCGCTGACCCTTCGGGGGGGAGGGGCTATGGCTACACCTTC CSADPSGGRGYGYTF
TRBJ2-5 . TRBV6-2/TRBV6-3 . 15 TGTGCCAGCAGAGGGGATCTACTAGTCGGAGAGACCCAGTACTTC CASRGDLLVGETQYF
TRBJ1-2 many TRBV6-5 . 16 TGTGCCAGCAGTTACTCGCAAGCATTGGGGGCCGAGGGCTACACCTTC CASSYSQALGAEGYTF
TRBJ2-5 many TRBV28 . 13 TGTGCCTCCAAGCAGGGCGGGGAAGAGACCCAGTACTTC CASKQGGEETQYF
TRBJ2-5 many TRBV14 TRBD2 13 TGTGCCAGCAGCCAAGATAGCGGGGAGCCCCCCAACTTC CASSQDSGEPPNF
TRBJ2-6 many TRBV6-1 . 15 TGTGCCAGCAGGGGTGGGGTCTCTGGGGCCAACGTCCTGACTTTC CASRGGVSGANVLTF
TRBJ2-1 . TRBV20-1 . 16 TGCAGTGCTAGGAGGGGGGGGCCGACTGCCTACAATGAGCAGTTCTTC CSARRGGPTAYNEQFF
TRBJ2-3 many TRBV6-4 . 14 TGTGCCAGCAGTGACGATCCTAGCACAGATACGCAGTATTTT CASSDDPSTDTQYF